This T cell receptor beta chain was documented in a study of T cell responses to AZD1222 COVID-19 vaccine. Findings of the study overall: Nearly half of the spike-specific TCRs reportedly recognize variant regions that carry no mutations. The span of vaccine-associated CD4 TCRs extended across spike, with dominance at 160-218 and 743-854. The sample set comprised mostly white British donors with more females, and clonal diversity was possibly underestimated.

The CDR3 consists of 16 residues. The germline V gene has CDR1 MNHEY and CDR2 SMNVEV (reference sequence). J gave up 5 bases and V 6 bases, and 10 bases lay outside the gene matches. With regard to this clone: The antigen is undetermined.

Libraries were prepared by immunoSEQ multiplex PCR; TCRdb keeps only in-frame clonotypes and omits some of them. The sample lists 110,000 to 150,000 clones; about 92% were seen once. This clonotype originated in an adult who had recovered from COVID-19. This chain connects TRBV27 to TRBJ2-1; 10 bases agree with TRBD2. Material: peripheral blood, obtained after recovery from COVID-19. DNA for the CDR3: TGTGCCAGCAGCGGAATGGGACTAGCGCGAAACAATGAGCAGTTCTTC. Translation: CASSGMGLARNNEQFF.